The 15 T cell receptor beta chains reported below all come from one sample, sequenced in a study of blood T cells in healthy people across ages. A second PCR, run for about 7 to 11 cycles, used a sample-barcoded 5' primer plus a J-beta primer mix. TCRdb reanalysed the 5' RACE reads using MiXCR and keeps one entry per CDR3 protein. This table holds roughly 1,100,000 distinct CDR3 sequences, approximately 26% found once. The same sample was also studied in work on T cells of mothers and their children.

Sequences were obtained from blood. The receptors shown here come from a girl aged 2 to 9 in good health.

The J gene is TRBJ2-7, the V gene TRBV5-5, with D perhaps matching TRBD2 (6 bases). V shed 4 bases and J shed 6 bases, with 14 bases lying between them. From germline, CDR1 is SGHKS and CDR2 YYEKEE (reference sequence). The CDR3 runs to 13 residues. The CDR3 here is CASSRGVVGEQYF. The CDR3, as DNA: TGTGCCAGCAGCCGCGGGGTCGTAGGCGAGCAGTACTTC. Complete variable domain (other parts from reference TRBV5-5 and TRBJ2-7): DAGVTQSPTHLIKTRGQQVTLRCSPISGHKSVSWYQQVLGQGPQFIFQYYEKEERGRGNFPDRFSARQFPNYSSELNVNALLLGDSALYLCASSRGVVGEQYFGPGTRLTVT.

The V and J genes are TRBV6-5 and TRBJ2-1, with D unclear. V was pared by 2 bases and J by 10 bases, with 12 bases between. CDR1 is MNHEY, CDR2 SVGAGI, per germline. This CDR3 is 13 amino acids long. CDR3 bases: TGTGCCAGCAGTTACGGACGGGCAATAGAGCAGTTCTTC. It translates to CASSYGRAIEQFF.

CDR3 coding DNA: TGTGCCAGCAGCTTAGACCCCCCCTGGGACTACTCTGGAAACACCATATATTTT. This translates into CASSLDPPWDYSGNTIYF. The V gene is TRBV11-2, the J gene TRBJ1-3, with D tentatively TRBD1 (5 bases). Germline V CDR1 and CDR2: SGHAT, FQNNGV. Trimming removed 0 bases from V and 0 bases from J, with 15 bases in between. CDR3 length: 18 amino acids.

This clonotype has a handful of counts. The genes are TRBV6-5 and TRBJ1-3; 8 bases fit TRBD1. Germline CDR1 reads MNHEY; CDR2 reads SVGAGI. The CDR3 has 12 amino acids. The V and J ends lost 5 bases and 11 bases, in that order; junction bases with no gene match: 5. CDR3 DNA sequence: TGTGCCAGCAGTCCCCGGACAGGGCCCATATATTTT. This codes for CASSPRTGPIYF.

Only a few counts were recorded for this clonotype. This chain joins TRBV20-1 and TRBJ1-4, with 9 bases fitting TRBD1. CDR3 size: 19 residues. V trimming: 0 bases; J trimming: 3 bases; junction bases outside the gene matches: 14. CDR1 DFQATT and CDR2 SNEGSKA come from the germline V gene (reference sequence). This CDR3 is CSARDHFPGQGLSNEKLFF. The CDR3 DNA reads TGCAGTGCTAGAGATCACTTCCCGGGACAGGGTTTATCTAATGAAAAACTGTTTTTT.

This clonotype was seen only a few times. This chain connects TRBV20-1 to TRBJ2-7; 7 nucleotides match TRBD2. The germline V gene has CDR1 DFQATT and CDR2 SNEGSKA (reference sequence). There are 13 residues in the CDR3. V dropped 5 bases and J dropped 3; count of bases not matched to a gene: 7. CDR3 coding DNA: TGCAGTGCTGAGACCGGGGGGATCTACGAGCAGTACTTC. Its translation is CSAETGGIYEQYF.

This clonotype was counted a few times. At one of its ends the junction is not consistent with the germline gene, which may arise from a read error. J is TRBJ2-2 and V is TRBV5-6; 11 positions match TRBD2. The CDR3 totals 15 residues. The V gene's germline CDR1 is SGHDT and CDR2 YYEEEE. CDR3 coding DNA: TGTACCAGCAGCTTGGGGACTAGCGGTACCGGGGAGCTGTTTTTT. Its protein is CTSSLGTSGTGELFF.

This chain connects TRBV28 to TRBJ1-4, with D perhaps matching TRBD1 (5 bases). V lost 5 bases and J lost 8, with 15 bases in between. The CDR3 is made up of 14 amino acids. CDR1 is MDHEN and CDR2 is SYDVKM in the germline V gene. CDR3 nucleotides: TGTGCCAGCAGTGCCGCCGCGACAGACGAAAAACTGTTTTTT. Translated, it gives CASSAAATDEKLFF. Based on the CDR3 plus reference TRBV28 and TRBJ1-4, the full variable domain is DVKVTQSSRYLVKRTGEKVFLECVQDMDHENMFWYRQDPGLGLRLIYFSYDVKMKEKGDIPEGYSVSREKKERFSLILESASTNQTSMYLCASSAAATDEKLFFGSGTQLSVL.

This clonotype was recorded a few times. The V call is TRBV27, the J call TRBJ2-5, with D perhaps matching TRBD1 or TRBD2 (5 bases each). The germline CDR1 and CDR2 sequences are MNHEY and SMNVEV (reference sequence). V lost 6 bases to trimming and J lost 5 bases, with 16 bases between them. The CDR3 length is 14 residues. CDR3 residues: CASRPVGRLETQYF. CDR3 DNA sequence: TGTGCCAGCAGACCAGTGGGACGGTTGGAGACCCAGTACTTC.

The chain uses TRBV7-2 and TRBJ1-2; D possibly corresponds to TRBD1 (5 bases). V was clipped by 6 bases and J by 2 bases, with 19 bases between them. CDR3 size: 16 residues. Germline-derived CDR1 and CDR2 are SGHTA and FQGNSA. CDR3 DNA: TGTGCCAGCAGACACTCGGGGGACCCGACAAACTATGGCTACACCTTC. Translated, it gives CASRHSGDPTNYGYTF.

The chain joins TRBV7-3 to TRBJ2-3; tentative D call: TRBD2 (5 bases). Trimming cost V 2 bases and J 7 bases, with 16 bases left between them. The CDR3 is made up of 15 amino acids. CDR1 is SGHTA and CDR2 is FQGTGA in the germline V gene. The CDR3 loop is CASSLSPGVEHTQYF. CDR3 nucleotide sequence: TGTGCCAGCAGCTTATCCCCCGGGGTGGAACATACGCAGTATTTT.

This clonotype has just a few counts. The rearrangement links TRBV5-1 to TRBJ1-2; TRBD1 agrees at 7 bases. The CDR3 has 16 amino acids. The trim removed 0 bases at V and 6 bases at J, leaving 11 bases unmatched. The V gene's germline CDR1 is SGHRS and CDR2 YFSETQ. CDR3 amino acids: CASSLVVDRDSHGYTF. Here the CDR3 DNA reads TGCGCCAGCAGCTTGGTTGTGGACCGGGACAGCCATGGCTACACCTTC. Looking up the rest from reference TRBV5-1 and TRBJ1-2 gives the full variable domain: KAGVTQTPRYLIKTRGQQVTLSCSPISGHRSVSWYQQTPGQGLQFLFEYFSETQRNKGNFPGRFSGRQFSNSRSEMNVSTLELGDSALYLCASSLVVDRDSHGYTFGSGTRLTVV.

The rearrangement uses TRBV20-1 and TRBJ2-5, with TRBD2 matching 7 bases. The CDR3 sequence is 13 residues long. Looked up from germline, CDR1 is DFQATT and CDR2 is SNEGSKA (reference sequence). V was pared by 7 bases and J by 0 bases, with 5 bases of the junction left unmatched. CDR3 region: CSVPRGDQETQYF. CDR3 DNA sequence: TGCAGTGTCCCTCGGGGGGACCAAGAGACCCAGTACTTC.

This clonotype was observed a few times. The chain combines TRBV5-1 with TRBJ2-5, with 7 bases matching TRBD1. Germline V lookup: CDR1 SGHRS, CDR2 YFSETQ. V lost 0 bases and J lost 5; bases outside the gene matches: 13. The length of the CDR3 is 17 residues. CDR3 nucleotides: TGCGCCAGCAGCTTGGCGGAGGACAGGCTGGGTTTCGAGACCCAGTACTTC. It codes for CASSLAEDRLGFETQYF.

This rearrangement joins TRBV3-1 to TRBJ2-7, with a possible D match to TRBD1 (6 bases). Trimming took off 3 bases at V and 3 bases at J, with 15 bases between the two ends. Per germline, CDR1 LGHDT and CDR2 YNNKEL (reference sequence). The CDR3 length is 15 residues. CDR3 sequence reads: CASSQDTAGVYEQYF. In nucleotides, the CDR3 is TGTGCCAGCAGCCAGGATACCGCAGGGGTCTACGAGCAGTACTTC.